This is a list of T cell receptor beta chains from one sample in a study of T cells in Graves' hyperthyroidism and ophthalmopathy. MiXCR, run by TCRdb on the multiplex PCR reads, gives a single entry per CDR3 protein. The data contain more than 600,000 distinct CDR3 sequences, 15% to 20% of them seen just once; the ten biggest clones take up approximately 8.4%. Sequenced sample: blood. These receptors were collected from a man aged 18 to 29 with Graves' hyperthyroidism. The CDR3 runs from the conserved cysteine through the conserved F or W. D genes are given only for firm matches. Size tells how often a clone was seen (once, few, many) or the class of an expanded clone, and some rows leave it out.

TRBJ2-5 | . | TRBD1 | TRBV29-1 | CSVGTGGSTQYF
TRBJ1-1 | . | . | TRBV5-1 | CASSLGFEGTEAFF
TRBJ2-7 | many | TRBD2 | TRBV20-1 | CSVPLRLAGNYEQYF
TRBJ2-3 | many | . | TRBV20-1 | CSVTQGTDTQYF
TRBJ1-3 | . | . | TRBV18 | CASSPLKQGSGNTIYF
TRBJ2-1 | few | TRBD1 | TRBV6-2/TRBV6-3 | CASSNRQGPFF
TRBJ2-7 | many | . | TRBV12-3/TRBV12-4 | CASSSEPGTRNEQYF
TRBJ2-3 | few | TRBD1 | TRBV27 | CASSTRQGRNTQYF
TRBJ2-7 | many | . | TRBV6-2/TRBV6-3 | CATRTGGSEQYF
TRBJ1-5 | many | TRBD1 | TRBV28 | CASSRDRGANQPQHF
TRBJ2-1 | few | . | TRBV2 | CASTTATRNEQFF
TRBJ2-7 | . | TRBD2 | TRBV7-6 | CASTLLAETGEQYF
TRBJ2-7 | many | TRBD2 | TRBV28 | CASSLRLADPYEQYF
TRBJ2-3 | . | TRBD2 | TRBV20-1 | CSARDPGTSGFTDTQYF
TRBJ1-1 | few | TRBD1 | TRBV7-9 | CASIETGLIEAFF
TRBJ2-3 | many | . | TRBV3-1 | CASSQYPGNTQYF
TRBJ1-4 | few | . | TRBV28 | CASLQGGGSNEKLFF
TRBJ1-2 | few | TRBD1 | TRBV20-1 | CSAAQQTGYGYTF
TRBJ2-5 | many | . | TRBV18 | CASSPGSGPNGETQYF
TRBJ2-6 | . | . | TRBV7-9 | CASRGDVLTF
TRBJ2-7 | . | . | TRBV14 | CASSQVREQYF
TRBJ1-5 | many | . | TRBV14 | CASSQGLNQPQHF
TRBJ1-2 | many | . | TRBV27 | CASSFRDTRGYTF
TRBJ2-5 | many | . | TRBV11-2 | CASSSNKGGGQETQYF
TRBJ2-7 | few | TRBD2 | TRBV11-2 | CASSLRVREGTMYEQYF
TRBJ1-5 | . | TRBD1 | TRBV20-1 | CSARPDRGGNQPQHF
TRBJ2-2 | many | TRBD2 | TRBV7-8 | CASSYPGGRPNTGELFF
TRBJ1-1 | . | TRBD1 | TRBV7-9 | CASSLEGANTEAFF
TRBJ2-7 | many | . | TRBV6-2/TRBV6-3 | CASSYADNSYEQYF
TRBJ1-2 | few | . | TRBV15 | CATSRDREEWGYTF
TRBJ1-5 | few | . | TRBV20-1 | CSATNVGNQPQHF
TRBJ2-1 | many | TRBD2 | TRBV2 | CASRTTGLAVNEQFF
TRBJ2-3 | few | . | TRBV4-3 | CASSQAATEADTQYF
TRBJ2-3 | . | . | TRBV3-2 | CASSQVTSPDCTDTQYF
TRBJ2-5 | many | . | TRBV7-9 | CASSPTPSKMETQYF
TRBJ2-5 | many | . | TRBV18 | CASSPGAQETQYF
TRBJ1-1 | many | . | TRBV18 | CASSPYRENTEAFF
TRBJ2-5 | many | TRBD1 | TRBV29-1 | CSVQKTGLETQYF
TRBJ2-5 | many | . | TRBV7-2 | CASSYGGLQETQYF
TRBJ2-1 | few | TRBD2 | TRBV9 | CASSAAGVSYNEQFF
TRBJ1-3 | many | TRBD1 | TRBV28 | CASSPRTQGAGGNTIYF
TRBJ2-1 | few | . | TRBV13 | CASSRRKGEQFF
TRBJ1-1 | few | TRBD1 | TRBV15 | CATSRGQGISEAFF
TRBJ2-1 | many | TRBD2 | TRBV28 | CASSSSGRANEQFF
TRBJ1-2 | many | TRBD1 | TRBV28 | CASKNGDRGLDGYTF
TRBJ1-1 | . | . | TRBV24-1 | CATSLYRNTEAFF
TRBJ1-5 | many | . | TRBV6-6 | CASSYIGGQPQHF
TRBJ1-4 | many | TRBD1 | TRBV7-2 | CASSLGTDEKLFF
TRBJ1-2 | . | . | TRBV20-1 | CRSGEEGGYTF
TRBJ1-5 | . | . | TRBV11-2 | CASSRDRFYQPQHF
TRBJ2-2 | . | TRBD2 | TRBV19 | CASSQRTSGGNTGELFF